Given below is one T cell receptor beta chain in context. Its target is unknown. The entry originates in a study of shared clonotypes between healthy human individuals. Findings and caveats of the study: Sampling involved blood alone; tissue repertoires likely differ.

The CDR3 spans 16 residues. Trimming pared 5 bases from V and 4 bases from J, leaving 20 bases between. Germline V gene lookup returns CDR1 SGHVS and CDR2 FNYEAQ. Assay: immunoSEQ multiplex PCR; the TCRdb copy retains only in-frame clones and omits some. The data show over 1.5 million clones, 95% to 99% seen once. This TCR came from a man under 40 in good health. Source material: naive CD4+ T cells sorted from blood. Noted subset: CD45RA+ positively selected. V and J are TRBV7-6 and TRBJ2-5; D might be TRBD2 (5 bases). The DNA of the CDR3 is TGTGCCAGCAGCAAGTACGGGATCGGGCTAGGAGAGACCCAGTACTTC. The encoded protein is CASSKYGIGLGETQYF.